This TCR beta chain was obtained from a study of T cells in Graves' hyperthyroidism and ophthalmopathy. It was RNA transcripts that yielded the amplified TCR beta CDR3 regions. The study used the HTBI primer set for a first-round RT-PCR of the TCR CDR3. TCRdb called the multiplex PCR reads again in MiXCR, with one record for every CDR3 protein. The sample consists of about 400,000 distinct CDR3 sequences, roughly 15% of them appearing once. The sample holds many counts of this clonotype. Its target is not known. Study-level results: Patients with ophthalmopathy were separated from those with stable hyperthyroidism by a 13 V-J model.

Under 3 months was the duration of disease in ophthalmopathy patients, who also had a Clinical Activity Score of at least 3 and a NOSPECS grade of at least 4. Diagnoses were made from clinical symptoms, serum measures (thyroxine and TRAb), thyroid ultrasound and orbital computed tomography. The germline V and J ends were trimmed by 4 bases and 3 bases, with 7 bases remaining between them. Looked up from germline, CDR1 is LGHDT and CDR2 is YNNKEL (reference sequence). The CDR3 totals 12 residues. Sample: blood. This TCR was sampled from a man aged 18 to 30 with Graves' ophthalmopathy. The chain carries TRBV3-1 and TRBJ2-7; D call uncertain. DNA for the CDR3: TGTGCCAGCAGCCCTAACTTCTACGAGCAGTACTTC. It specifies CASSPNFYEQYF.